This T cell receptor beta chain was retrieved from a study of OX40 agonist ivuxolimab in advanced cancers. Study context: A diagnosis of hepatocellular carcinoma, melanoma, renal cell or head and neck cancer was present in dose-escalation patients. Study results and limitations: Researchers did not establish what antigens the expanded peripheral T cells target.

V lost 2 bases and J lost 5, with 11 bases in between. In germline, CDR1 is SGDLS, CDR2 YYNGEE. CDR3 length equals 13 residues. As concerns this clone: No antigen is known for it.

Using immunoSEQ multiplex PCR, the repertoire was profiled, and TCRdb retains in-frame clones only, with some absent. The sample includes about 22,000 clones, over 70% seen only once; the top ten take roughly 32%. The sample in question was CD4+ or CD8+ T cells sorted from blood, obtained in a trial of the OX40 agonist ivuxolimab. The source is an adult with an advanced solid tumor such as melanoma, head and neck, liver or kidney cancer. The V call is TRBV9, the J call TRBJ2-7, with a weak D call TRBD1 (5 bases). The CDR3 DNA reads TGTGCCAGCAGCGTTGGACACAAGGACGAGCAGTACTTC. It is translated as CASSVGHKDEQYF. Looking up the rest from reference TRBV9 and TRBJ2-7 gives the full variable domain: DSGVTQTPKHLITATGQRVTLRCSPRSGDLSVYWYQQSLDQGLQFLIQYYNGEERAKGNILERFSAQQFPDLHSELNLSSLELGDSALYFCASSVGHKDEQYFGPGTRLTVT.